This T cell receptor beta chain was captured by sequencing in a study of CD8 T cells in Susac syndrome. As for this clonotype: No antigen is known for it.

Overall study findings and caveats: It was acknowledged in the study that its TCR sequencing and HLA analysis involved a relatively small number of individuals.

An amount of RNA that ranged from about 0.45 to 1 ug was reverse transcribed with random hexamers. TCRdb re-derived calls from the immunoSEQ multiplex PCR reads in MiXCR, one entry per CDR3 protein. The sample carries over 350,000 distinct CDR3 sequences, approximately 89% recorded once. The germline gives CDR1 SGHRS, CDR2 YFSETQ. The CDR3 sequence is 14 residues long. The V end lost 0 bases, the J end lost 2 bases, and 9 bases lay between the germline ends. Sequenced: CD8+ T cells from PBMCs. The receptor comes from a human donor with multiple sclerosis. The V call is TRBV5-1, the J call TRBJ2-7; D gene ambiguous. The CDR3 spells CASSLEPVTYEQYF. The CDR3 coding sequence is TGCGCCAGCAGCTTGGAACCAGTTACCTACGAGCAGTACTTC.